This TCR beta chain was identified during a study of vaccination and CD4 T cells after COVID-19. Study details: Participants, all vaccine recipients, received two doses of either BNT162b2 or mRNA-1273.

Treatment here: roughly 11-day PBMC culture with coronavirus spike peptide pools or control peptides (ViraFEST assay). The CDR3 spans 12 residues. Germline CDR1 is SNHLY and CDR2 is FYNNEI. The V gene lost 8 bases and the J gene lost 0 bases, with 7 bases spanning the gap. This clonotype was counted between two and nine times. Its specificity is not known. Scientists ran DNA taken from cultured CD4+ T cells through the Oncomine TCR Beta short-read assay for sequencing. TCRdb processed the PCR reads anew with MiXCR; each CDR3 protein has one entry. The table lists about 18,000 distinct CDR3 sequences, around 60% of them singletons.

This chain links TRBV2 with TRBJ1-1; D call uncertain. Sequencing was carried out using CD4+ T cells from blood, cultured in vitro. The clonotype was recovered from a human donor who had recovered from COVID-19. CDR3 sequence: CASGRLNTEAFF. DNA of the CDR3: TGTGCCAGCGGCAGGTTGAACACTGAAGCTTTCTTT.